This entry features one T cell receptor (beta chain) sequence. Some clones are missing from TCRdb's copy, which holds only in-frame ones; the method was immunoSEQ multiplex PCR. The sample has some 150,000 clones; approximately 80% are singletons. The data stem from a study of blood T cell repertoires in COVID-19. J was trimmed by 5 bases and V by 1 base; bases with no gene match: 1. CDR3 length: 14 residues. CDR1 is SGDLS and CDR2 is YYNGEE in the germline V gene. The chain employs TRBV9 and TRBJ2-5; 11 bases are a match to TRBD2. The receptor was isolated from a human donor in a cohort sampled during active COVID-19. Sequencing was performed on peripheral blood. The CDR3 spells CASSVSSGGETQYF. The CDR3 nucleotides read TGTGCCAGCAGCGTATCTAGCGGGGGGGAGACCCAGTACTTC.